This TCR beta chain emerged from a study of blood T cell repertoires in COVID-19 (dated by TCRdb to the early 2020s). Some background on the complete study: Samples covering the acute and convalescent phases of COVID-19 were provided by collaborators in the United States, Italy and Spain. The prospective study material was composed of cDNA or gDNA derived from T cells, B-cell-depleted T cells, or PBMCs. Deeply sampled blood TCRbeta repertoires from subjects exposed to, actively infected with, or recovered from COVID-19 were included in the dataset. The repertoires were made available in a free public database intended to serve as a resource for research on the immune response to SARS-CoV-2. The samples were drawn from the first 160 participants of the ongoing ImmuneRACE study and from 950 to 1,500 subjects provided by 6 global collaborators. The sample metadata nearly always contained a de-identified subject ID, COVID-19 status, age in years and sex. Where HLA class I and class II types were available, the types were taken from metadata supplied by the sample provider, not from assay-based typing. The investigation overall reported the following: Clinical and demographic metadata were provided uncurated, with the amount varying by source and participant.

The CDR3 goes from the cysteine to the phenylalanine over 13 residues. The DNA shown is the 39-base CDR3, in frame from base 1. Trimming at the junction amounts to 3 bases on V and 4 bases on J, and the germline ends lie 10 bases apart. Sequences SGDLS (CDR1) and YYNGEE (CDR2) are obtained from the germline V gene. On this clone itself: No cognate antigen has been identified for it. Base qualities are missing; no much larger clone stands one base away.

The collaborating institutions used their own protocols to collect whole blood in K2EDTA tubes. For TCRbeta analysis, collaborators shipped samples in one of three forms: frozen whole blood, isolated PBMCs, or DNA extracted from either of those sample types. TCRbeta CDR3 regions were amplified from genomic DNA using the immunoSEQ Assay, a bias-controlled multiplex PCR. As for how the authors treated the data: Within the assay, amplification of reference gene primers was used to estimate how many nucleated cells each sample contained. To quantify the absolute abundance of each unique TCRbeta CDR3 rearrangement, sequence reads were collapsed and filtered. For each sample, productive Simpson clonality was calculated as the square root of Simpson's diversity index across productive rearrangements. TCRdb's version of the immuneACCESS table is confined to in-frame rearrangements and falls short of the full clone set. An unresolved V gene accounts for under half of the shortfall where checked; the remainder is of unknown origin. From that table come the V and J calls and clone size; the DNA was used to work out D and trimming. The sample table holds just under 30,000 clones, of which 75% to 90% were seen once. Around a sixth of the sample goes to the ten largest clones.

The source is a man older than 75 with acute or convalescent COVID-19. The chain is encoded by TRBV9 joined to TRBJ1-1, with the D segment identity uncertain. Sequenced: peripheral blood. The CDR3 reads as follows: CASSDGLRTEAFF. The DNA sequence is as follows: TGTGCCAGCAGCGATGGACTTCGCACTGAAGCTTTCTTT.